The 16 T cell receptor beta chains below come from one sample, sequenced in a study of monozygotic twins with cystic fibrosis. Sequencing was performed with immunoSEQ multiplex PCR; in TCRdb, only in-frame clones are kept and a portion is missing. The table records some 19,000 clones, approximately 97% of them present only once. The sequenced material came from blood. The receptors were sampled from a woman aged 30 to 39 with cystic fibrosis.

The chain combines TRBV14 with TRBJ1-2, with D possibly being TRBD1 (6 bases). Germline V gene lookup returns CDR1 SGHDN and CDR2 FVKESK. Trimming removed 4 bases from V and 6 bases from J, with 15 bases in between. The length of the CDR3 is 14 residues. Here the CDR3 reads CASSPRGAGDGYTF. In nucleotides, the CDR3 is TGTGCCAGCAGCCCGCGGGGGGCAGGGGATGGCTACACCTTC.

The chain is built from TRBV11-2 and TRBJ1-2; no firm D call. Germline CDR1 and CDR2: SGHAT and FQNNGV. V was pared by 4 bases and J by 4 bases, with 19 bases between. CDR3 length equals 16 residues. The chain's CDR3 is CASSSLKGPTSYGYTF. CDR3 sequence (DNA): TGTGCCAGCAGCTCCCTAAAAGGGCCAACCTCCTATGGCTACACCTTC.

The rearrangement joins TRBV7-2 to TRBJ2-1, with 8 positions matching TRBD1. The junction had 3 bases not matched to a gene; V was cut back by 1 base and J by 4 bases. The CDR3 contains 15 residues. CDR1 and CDR2 from the germline V gene are SGHTA and FQGNSA. The CDR3 region is CASSLVGTGYNEQFF. The CDR3 nucleotides are TGTGCCAGCAGCTTAGTCGGGACAGGTTACAATGAGCAGTTCTTC. Looking up the rest from reference TRBV7-2 and TRBJ2-1 gives the full variable domain: GAGVSQSPSNKVTEKGKDVELRCDPISGHTALYWYRQSLGQGLEFLIYFQGNSAPDKSGLPSDRFSAERTGGSVSTLTIQRTQQEDSAVYLCASSLVGTGYNEQFFGPGTRLTVL.

This chain connects TRBV5-4 to TRBJ1-6, with a possible D match to TRBD1 (5 bases). Trimming shortened V by 4 bases and J by 9 bases, and 20 bases separated the two germline ends. CDR1 is SGHNT and CDR2 is YYREEE in the germline V gene (reference sequence). The CDR3 is made up of 16 amino acids. CDR3 bases: TGTGCCAGCAGCCTGTTTACCGGGGCAGTAGGTTCACCCCTCCACTTT. Its protein product is CASSLFTGAVGSPLHF.

This CDR3 is CASSRDNNLGEKLFF. The CDR3 region has the DNA TGCGCCAGCAGCCGCGACAACAACCTGGGTGAAAAACTGTTTTTT. The chain recombines TRBV5-1 with TRBJ1-4; no firm D call. V was trimmed by 4 bases and J by 7 bases, leaving 17 bases between them. CDR1 is SGHRS and CDR2 is YFSETQ in the germline V gene. This CDR3 spans 15 amino acids.

J is TRBJ2-7 and V is TRBV6-5; D call uncertain. The CDR3 spans 16 residues. Germline V lookup: CDR1 MNHEY, CDR2 SVGAGI. Deletions cut 0 bases from V and 2 bases from J, with 14 bases between. CDR3 sequence reads: CASSYSEVQAPYEQYF. CDR3 bases: TGTGCCAGCAGTTACTCGGAAGTTCAGGCTCCCTACGAGCAGTACTTC.

The chain joins TRBV4-1 to TRBJ1-3; no reliable D call. V shed 0 bases and J shed 0 bases, with 6 bases lying between them. The CDR3 covers 15 residues. Germline CDR1 is MGHRA and CDR2 is YSYEKL. The CDR3 loop reads CASSQDSNSGNTIYF. The CDR3 nucleotides are TGCGCCAGCAGCCAAGATTCGAACTCTGGAAACACCATATATTTT.

This chain uses TRBV6-1 with TRBJ1-1; D is uncertain. Germline lookup yields CDR1 MNHNS and CDR2 SASEGT. CDR3 size: 15 residues. V lost 2 bases, J lost 8 bases, and 18 bases lay in between. CDR3 nucleotides: TGTGCCAGCAGTGAACGTAGGAACCGCCTAGGGGAAGCTTTCTTT. This gives the protein CASSERRNRLGEAFF.

This clone was detected once. V usage is TRBV30 and J usage is TRBJ2-3; no reliable D call. Germline values: CDR1 GTSNPN, CDR2 SVGIG (reference sequence). The length of the CDR3 is 15 residues. Trimming pared 0 bases from V and 1 base from J, leaving 11 bases between. Here the CDR3 reads CAWSVAGFGTDTQYF. In nucleotides, the CDR3 is TGTGCCTGGAGTGTAGCCGGGTTTGGCACAGATACGCAGTATTTT.

The chain carries TRBV5-3 and TRBJ2-7, with TRBD1 matching 7 bases. TRBV5-3 is designated an ORF whose function remains uncertain. The CDR3 length is 14 residues. The V segment lost 3 bases and the J segment 8 bases; nucleotides outside the gene matches: 11. CDR3 region: CARSYKTRDSKQYF. The CDR3 DNA reads TGTGCCAGAAGCTACAAAACCCGGGACAGCAAGCAGTACTTC.

The V and J genes are TRBV29-1 and TRBJ2-1; 7 bases match TRBD1. Germline CDR1 is SQVTM and CDR2 is ANQGSEA. V was clipped by 2 bases and J by 9 bases; unmatched bases: 4. The CDR3 consists of 12 residues. The CDR3 here is CSVERQGGEQFF. CDR3 coding DNA: TGCAGCGTTGAAAGACAGGGTGGTGAGCAGTTCTTC.

The genes are TRBV7-9 and TRBJ2-3; D not certain. Germline CDR1 SEHNR, CDR2 FQNEAQ (reference sequence). V lost 4 bases to trimming and J lost 6 bases, with 14 bases between them. The CDR3 has 14 residues. This CDR3 is CASSSSLGRDTQYF. The CDR3 DNA reads TGTGCCAGCAGCTCCTCCCTCGGGCGGGATACGCAGTATTTT.

The chain carries TRBV4-1 and TRBJ2-1, with TRBD1 identical over 7 bases. CDR1 is MGHRA and CDR2 is YSYEKL in the germline V gene. The ends lost 6 bases at V and 6 bases at J; junction bases unmatched: 11. There are 15 residues in the CDR3. The CDR3 coding sequence is TGCGCCAGCAGGCCAACAGGGGCCTCCGGCAATGAGCAGTTCTTC. It codes for CASRPTGASGNEQFF.

The V and J genes are TRBV4-1 and TRBJ2-2, with TRBD2 identical over 9 bases. The length of the CDR3 is 16 residues. Germline trimming cut 1 base from V and 1 base from J; bases unmatched to any gene: 1. Germline V gives CDR1 MGHRA, CDR2 YSYEKL. The CDR3 sequence is CASSQGRGGNTGELFF. As DNA, the CDR3 is TGCGCCAGCAGCCAAGGGCGGGGGGGGAACACCGGGGAGCTGTTTTTT.

The rearrangement links TRBV5-1 to TRBJ2-5, with TRBD1 matching over 8 bases. The J segment lost 3 bases and the V segment lost 5 bases, leaving 18 bases of the junction unmatched. The CDR3 covers 18 residues. CDR1 is SGHRS, CDR2 YFSETQ, per germline. Here the CDR3 DNA reads TGCGCCAGCAGTTCGCTCCTTTACGGGACAGGAGGTAAAGAGACCCAGTACTTC. Translated, it gives CASSSLLYGTGGKETQYF.

J is TRBJ1-2 and V is TRBV4-1; 9 bases line up with TRBD1. The CDR3 extends over 15 amino acids. Germline V gene data show CDR1 as MGHRA and CDR2 as YSYEKL. J gave up 8 bases and V 4 bases, and 11 bases lay outside the gene matches. CDR3 coding DNA: TGCGCCAGCAGCCCACGACAGGGGGTATCGGAGGGCTACACCTTC. Amino acid sequence: CASSPRQGVSEGYTF.